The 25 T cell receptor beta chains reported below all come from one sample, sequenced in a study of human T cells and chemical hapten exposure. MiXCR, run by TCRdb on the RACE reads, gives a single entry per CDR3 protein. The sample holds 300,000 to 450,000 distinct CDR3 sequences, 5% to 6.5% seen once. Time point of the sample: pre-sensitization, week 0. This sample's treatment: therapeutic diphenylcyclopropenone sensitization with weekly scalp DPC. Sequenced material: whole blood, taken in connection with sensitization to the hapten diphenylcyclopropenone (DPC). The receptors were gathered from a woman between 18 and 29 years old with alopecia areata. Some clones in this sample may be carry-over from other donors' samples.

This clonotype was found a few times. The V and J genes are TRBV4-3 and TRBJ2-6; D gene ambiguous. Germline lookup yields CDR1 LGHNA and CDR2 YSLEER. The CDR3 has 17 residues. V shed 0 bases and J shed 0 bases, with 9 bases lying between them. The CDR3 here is CASSQDSGNSGANVLTF. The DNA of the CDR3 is TGCGCCAGCAGCCAAGATTCTGGGAACTCTGGGGCCAACGTCCTGACTTTC.

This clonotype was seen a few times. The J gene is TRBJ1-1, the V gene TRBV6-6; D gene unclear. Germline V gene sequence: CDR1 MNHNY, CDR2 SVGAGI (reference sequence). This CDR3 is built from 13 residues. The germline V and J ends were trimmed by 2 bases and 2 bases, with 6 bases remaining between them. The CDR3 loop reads CASSYTDNTEAFF. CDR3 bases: TGTGCCAGCAGTTACACGGATAACACTGAAGCTTTCTTT.

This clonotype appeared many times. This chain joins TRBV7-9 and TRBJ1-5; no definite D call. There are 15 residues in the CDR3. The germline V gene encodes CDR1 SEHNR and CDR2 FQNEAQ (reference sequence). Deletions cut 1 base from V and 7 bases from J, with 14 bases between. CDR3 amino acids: CASSLETEPRQPQHF. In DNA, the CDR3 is TGTGCCAGCAGCTTAGAGACGGAGCCGAGACAGCCCCAGCATTTT.

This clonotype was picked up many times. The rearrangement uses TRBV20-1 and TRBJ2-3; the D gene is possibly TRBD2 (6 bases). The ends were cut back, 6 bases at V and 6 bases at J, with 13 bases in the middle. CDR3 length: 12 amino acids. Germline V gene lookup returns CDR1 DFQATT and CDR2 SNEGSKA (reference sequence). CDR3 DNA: TGCAGTGCAGATCCGCTAGCGGATACGCAGTATTTT. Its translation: CSADPLADTQYF.

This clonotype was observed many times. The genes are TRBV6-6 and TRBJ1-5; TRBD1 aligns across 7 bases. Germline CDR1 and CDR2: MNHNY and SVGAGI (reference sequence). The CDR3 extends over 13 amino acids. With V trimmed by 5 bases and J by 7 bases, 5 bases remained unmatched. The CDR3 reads CASSDRDVQPQHF. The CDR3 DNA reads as TGTGCCAGCAGTGACAGGGATGTCCAGCCCCAGCATTTT.

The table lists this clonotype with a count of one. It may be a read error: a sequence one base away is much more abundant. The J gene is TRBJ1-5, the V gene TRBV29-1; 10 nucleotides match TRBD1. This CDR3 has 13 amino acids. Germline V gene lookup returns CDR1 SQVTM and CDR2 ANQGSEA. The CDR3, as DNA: TGCAGCGTTCGGACAGGGGGGGATCAGCCCAAGCATTTT. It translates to CSVRTGGDQPKHF. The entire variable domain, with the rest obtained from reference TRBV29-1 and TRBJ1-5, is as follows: SAVISQKPSRDICQRGTSLTIQCQVDSQVTMMFWYRQQPGQSLTLIATANQGSEATYESGFVIDKFPISRPNLTFSTLTVSNMSPEDSSIYLCSVRTGGDQPKHFGDGTRLSIL.

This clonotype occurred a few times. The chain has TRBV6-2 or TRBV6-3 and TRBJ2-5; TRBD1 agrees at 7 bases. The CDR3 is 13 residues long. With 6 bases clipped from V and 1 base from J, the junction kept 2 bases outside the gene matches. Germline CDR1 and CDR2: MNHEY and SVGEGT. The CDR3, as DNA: TGTGCCAGCAGACGGACAGGCCAAGAGACCCAGTACTTC. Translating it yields CASRRTGQETQYF.

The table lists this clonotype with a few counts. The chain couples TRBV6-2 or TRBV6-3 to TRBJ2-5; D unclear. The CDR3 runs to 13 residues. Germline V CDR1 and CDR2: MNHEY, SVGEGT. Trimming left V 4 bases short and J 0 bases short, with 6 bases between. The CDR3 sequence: CASSSTHQETQYF. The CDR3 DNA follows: TGTGCCAGCAGTTCGACACACCAAGAGACCCAGTACTTC.

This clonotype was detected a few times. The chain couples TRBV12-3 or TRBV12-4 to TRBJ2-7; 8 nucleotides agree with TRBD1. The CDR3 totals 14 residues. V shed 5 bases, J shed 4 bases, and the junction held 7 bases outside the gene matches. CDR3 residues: CASSTGGSLYEQYF. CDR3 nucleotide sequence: TGTGCCAGCAGTACAGGGGGGTCGCTATACGAGCAGTACTTC.

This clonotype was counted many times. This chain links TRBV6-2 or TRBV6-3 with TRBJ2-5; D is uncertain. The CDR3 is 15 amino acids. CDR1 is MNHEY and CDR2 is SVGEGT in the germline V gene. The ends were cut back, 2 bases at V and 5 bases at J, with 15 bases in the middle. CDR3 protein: CASSYRPRVRETQYF. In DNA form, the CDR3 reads TGTGCCAGCAGTTACCGGCCCCGGGTACGGGAGACCCAGTACTTC.

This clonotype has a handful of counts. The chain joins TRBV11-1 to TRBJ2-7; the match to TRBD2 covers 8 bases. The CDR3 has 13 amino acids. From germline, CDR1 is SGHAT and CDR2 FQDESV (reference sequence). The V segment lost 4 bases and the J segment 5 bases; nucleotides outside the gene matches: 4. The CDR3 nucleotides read TGTGCCAGCAGCTCACGGGGGGGCAACGAGCAGTACTTC. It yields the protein CASSSRGGNEQYF.

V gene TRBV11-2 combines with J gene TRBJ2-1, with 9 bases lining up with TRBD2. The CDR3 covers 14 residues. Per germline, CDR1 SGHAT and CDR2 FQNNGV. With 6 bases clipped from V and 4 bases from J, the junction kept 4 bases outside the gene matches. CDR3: CASSKRGVYNEQFF. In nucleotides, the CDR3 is TGTGCCAGCAGTAAGCGGGGGGTGTACAATGAGCAGTTCTTC.

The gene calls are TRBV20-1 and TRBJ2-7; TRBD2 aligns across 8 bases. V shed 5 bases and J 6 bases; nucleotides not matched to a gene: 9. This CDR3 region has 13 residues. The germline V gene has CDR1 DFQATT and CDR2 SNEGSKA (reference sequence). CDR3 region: CSARGGGFPEQYF. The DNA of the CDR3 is TGCAGTGCTCGGGGCGGGGGGTTCCCCGAGCAGTACTTC.

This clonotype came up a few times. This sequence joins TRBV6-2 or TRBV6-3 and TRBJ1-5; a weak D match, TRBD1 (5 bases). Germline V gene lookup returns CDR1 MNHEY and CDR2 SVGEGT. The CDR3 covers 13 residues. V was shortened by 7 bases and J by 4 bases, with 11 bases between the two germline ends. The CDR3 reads CASTGWLNQPQHF. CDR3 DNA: TGTGCCAGCACAGGGTGGCTAAATCAGCCCCAGCATTTT.

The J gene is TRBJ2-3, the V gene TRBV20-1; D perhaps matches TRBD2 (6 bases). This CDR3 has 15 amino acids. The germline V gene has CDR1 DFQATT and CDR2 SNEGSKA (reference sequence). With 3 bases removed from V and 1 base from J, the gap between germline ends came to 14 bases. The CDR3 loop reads CSASVTSRRTDTQYF. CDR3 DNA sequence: TGCAGTGCTAGTGTTACTAGCAGACGCACAGATACGCAGTATTTT.

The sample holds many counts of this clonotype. The CDR3 reads CRLPRGGSGTEAFF. The CDR3 nucleotides are TGCAGACTCCCCAGAGGGGGCTCGGGCACTGAAGCTTTCTTT. This chain links TRBV29-1 with TRBJ1-1, with 7 positions matching TRBD1. Germline CDR1 and CDR2: SQVTM and ANQGSEA. This CDR3 is 14 amino acids long. The full variable domain, in which reference TRBV29-1 and TRBJ1-1 provide the parts outside the CDR3, is SAVISQKPSRDICQRGTSLTIQCQVDSQVTMMFWYRQQPGQSLTLIATANQGSEATYESGFVIDKFPISRPNLTFSTLTVSNMSPEDSSIYLCRLPRGGSGTEAFFGQGTRLTVV.

CDR3 nucleotides: TGTGCCAGCTCACCTCCCGGGGGGGCCACCACAGATACGCAGTATTTT. Encoded protein: CASSPPGGATTDTQYF. The V gene is TRBV18, the J gene TRBJ2-3, with 8 nucleotides matching TRBD2. The V gene end was trimmed by 3 bases and the J gene end by 2 bases; junction bases not matched to a gene: 7. The CDR3 is made up of 16 amino acids. Per the germline V gene, CDR1 is KGHSH and CDR2 is LQKENI.

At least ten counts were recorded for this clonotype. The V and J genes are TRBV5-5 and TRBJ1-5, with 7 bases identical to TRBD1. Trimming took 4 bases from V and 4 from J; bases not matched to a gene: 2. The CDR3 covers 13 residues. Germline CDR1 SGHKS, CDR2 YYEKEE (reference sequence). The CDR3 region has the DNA TGTGCCAGCAGCACGGACAGGAATCAGCCCCAGCATTTT. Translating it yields CASSTDRNQPQHF.

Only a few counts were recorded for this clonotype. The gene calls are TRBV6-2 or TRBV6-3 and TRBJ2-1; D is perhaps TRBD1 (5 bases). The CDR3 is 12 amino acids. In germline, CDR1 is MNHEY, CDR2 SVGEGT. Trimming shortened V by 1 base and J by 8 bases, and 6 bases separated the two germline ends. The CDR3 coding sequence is TGTGCCAGCAGTTACTGGGGCCATGAGCAGTTCTTC. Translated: CASSYWGHEQFF.

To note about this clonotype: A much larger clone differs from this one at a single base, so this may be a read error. The CDR3 loop reads CSALKGTSGTSGELFF. In DNA form, the CDR3 reads TGCAGCGCTCTAAAAGGGACTAGCGGTACCAGCGGGGAGCTGTTTTTT. The J gene is TRBJ2-2, the V gene TRBV29-1, with 11 bases aligning to TRBD2. Germline V gene lookup returns CDR1 SQVTM and CDR2 ANQGSEA. After removal of 7 bases from V and 7 bases from J, the junction contained 14 bases not matched to a gene. This CDR3 has 16 residues.

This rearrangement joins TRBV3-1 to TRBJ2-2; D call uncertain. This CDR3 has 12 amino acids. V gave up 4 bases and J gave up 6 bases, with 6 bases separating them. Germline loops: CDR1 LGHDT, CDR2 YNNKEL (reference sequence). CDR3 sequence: CASSPSPGELFF. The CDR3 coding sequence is TGTGCCAGCAGCCCCTCTCCCGGGGAGCTGTTTTTT.

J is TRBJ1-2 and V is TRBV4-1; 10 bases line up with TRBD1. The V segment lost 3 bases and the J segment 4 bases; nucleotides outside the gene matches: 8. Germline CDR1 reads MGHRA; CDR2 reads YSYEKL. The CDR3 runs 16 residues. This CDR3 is CASSQAGTGVSYGYTF. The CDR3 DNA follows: TGCGCCAGCAGCCAGGCCGGGACAGGGGTCTCCTATGGCTACACCTTC.

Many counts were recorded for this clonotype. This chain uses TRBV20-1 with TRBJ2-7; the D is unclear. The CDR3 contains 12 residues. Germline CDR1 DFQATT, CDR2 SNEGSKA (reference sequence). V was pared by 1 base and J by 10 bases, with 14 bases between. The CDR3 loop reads CSARGGGDGQYF. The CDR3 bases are TGCAGTGCTAGAGGCGGTGGGGATGGTCAGTACTTC.

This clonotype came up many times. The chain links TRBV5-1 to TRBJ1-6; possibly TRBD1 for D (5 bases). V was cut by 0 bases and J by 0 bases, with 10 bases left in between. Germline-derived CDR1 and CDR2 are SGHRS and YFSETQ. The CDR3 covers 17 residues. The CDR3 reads CASSLDGAASYNSPLHF. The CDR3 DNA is TGCGCCAGCAGCTTGGATGGGGCCGCCTCCTATAATTCACCCCTCCACTTT.

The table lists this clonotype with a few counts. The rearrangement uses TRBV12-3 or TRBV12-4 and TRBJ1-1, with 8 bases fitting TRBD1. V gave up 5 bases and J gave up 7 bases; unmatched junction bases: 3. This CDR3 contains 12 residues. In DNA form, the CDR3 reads TGTGCCAGCAGTCGACAGGGGCTTGAAGCTTTCTTT. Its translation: CASSRQGLEAFF.